This T cell receptor (beta chain) came from a study of blood T cells in healthy people across ages. PCR was performed a second time for about 7 to 12 cycles using a sample-barcoded 5' primer and a J-beta primer mix. Every molecule of cDNA carried a tag from a template-switch adaptor with 12 random nucleotides. TCRdb reanalysed the 5' RACE reads using MiXCR and keeps one entry per CDR3 protein. This table holds around 1,800,000 distinct CDR3 sequences, 30% to 40% found once. Extraction of total RNA produced a minimum of 5.5 micrograms from each sample. V shed 3 bases, J shed 8 bases, and the junction held 8 bases outside the gene matches. CDR3 length: 16 amino acids. From germline, CDR1 is LNHNV and CDR2 YYDKDF (reference sequence). Notes on the study in general: While age rose, TCR beta diversity per million T cells dropped in a roughly linear way.

Only a few counts were recorded for this clonotype. Its antigen remains unidentified. The specimen was blood. J is TRBJ2-3 and V is TRBV15; TRBD2 matches 13 bases. The receptor comes from a human donor in good health. The CDR3 sequence is CATSRILAGGRPTQYF. The CDR3 nucleotides read TGTGCCACCAGCAGGATACTAGCGGGGGGGCGTCCTACGCAGTATTTT.